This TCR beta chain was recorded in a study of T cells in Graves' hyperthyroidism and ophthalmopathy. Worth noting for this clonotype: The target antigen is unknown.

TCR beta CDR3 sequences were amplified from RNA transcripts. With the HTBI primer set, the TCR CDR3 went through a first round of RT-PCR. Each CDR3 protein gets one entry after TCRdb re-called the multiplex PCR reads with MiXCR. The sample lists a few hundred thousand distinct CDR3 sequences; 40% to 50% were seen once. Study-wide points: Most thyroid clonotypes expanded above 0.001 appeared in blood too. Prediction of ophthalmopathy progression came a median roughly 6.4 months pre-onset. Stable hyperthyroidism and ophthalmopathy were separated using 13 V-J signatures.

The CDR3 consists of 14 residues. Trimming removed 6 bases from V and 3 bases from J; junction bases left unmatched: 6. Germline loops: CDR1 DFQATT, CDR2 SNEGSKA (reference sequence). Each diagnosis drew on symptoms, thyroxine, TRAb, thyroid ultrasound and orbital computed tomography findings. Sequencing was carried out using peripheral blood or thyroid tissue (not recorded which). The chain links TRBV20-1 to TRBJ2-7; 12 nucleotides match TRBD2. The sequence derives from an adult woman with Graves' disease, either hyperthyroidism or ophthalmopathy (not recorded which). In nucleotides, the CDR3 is TGCAGTGCCCGGACTAGCGGGACTTTCTACGAGCAGTACTTC. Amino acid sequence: CSARTSGTFYEQYF.